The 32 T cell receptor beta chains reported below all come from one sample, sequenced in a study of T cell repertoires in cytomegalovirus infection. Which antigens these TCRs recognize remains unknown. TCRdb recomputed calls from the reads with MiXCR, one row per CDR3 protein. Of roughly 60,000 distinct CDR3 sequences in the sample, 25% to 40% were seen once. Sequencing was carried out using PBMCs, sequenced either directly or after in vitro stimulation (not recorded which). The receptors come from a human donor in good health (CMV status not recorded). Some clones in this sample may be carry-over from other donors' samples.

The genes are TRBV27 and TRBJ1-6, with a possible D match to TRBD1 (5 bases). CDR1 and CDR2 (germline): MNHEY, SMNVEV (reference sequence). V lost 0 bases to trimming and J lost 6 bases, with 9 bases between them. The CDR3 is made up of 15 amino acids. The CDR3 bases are TGTGCCAGCAGTTTATCCGGACATTTTAATTCACCCCTCCACTTT. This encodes CASSLSGHFNSPLHF.

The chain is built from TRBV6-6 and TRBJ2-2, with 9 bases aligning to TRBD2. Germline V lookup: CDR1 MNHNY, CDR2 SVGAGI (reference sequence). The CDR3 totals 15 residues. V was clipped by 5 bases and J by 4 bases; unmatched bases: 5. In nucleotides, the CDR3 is TGTGCCAGCAGTGTGCGGGGGGGCCTCACCGGGGAGCTGTTTTTT. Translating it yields CASSVRGGLTGELFF.

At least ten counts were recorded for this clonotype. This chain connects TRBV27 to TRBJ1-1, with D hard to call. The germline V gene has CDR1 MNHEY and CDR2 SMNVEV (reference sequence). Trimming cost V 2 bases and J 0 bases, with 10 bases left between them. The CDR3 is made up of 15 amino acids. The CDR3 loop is CASSLMSGMNTEAFF. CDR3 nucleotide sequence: TGTGCCAGCAGTTTAATGTCTGGGATGAACACTGAAGCTTTCTTT.

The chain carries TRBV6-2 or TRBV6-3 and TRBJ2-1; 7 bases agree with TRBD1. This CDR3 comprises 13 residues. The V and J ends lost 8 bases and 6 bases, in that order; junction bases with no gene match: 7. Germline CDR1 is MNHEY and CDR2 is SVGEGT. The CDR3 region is CASATTGFNEQFF. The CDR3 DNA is TGTGCCAGCGCCACGACAGGGTTCAATGAGCAGTTCTTC.

CDR3 coding DNA: TGTGCCAGCAGCAAGGGGGAATGGTTCTCTTGGCAGTACTTC. Its protein product is CASSKGEWFSWQYF. This chain connects TRBV7-9 to TRBJ2-7; the D gene is possibly TRBD1 (6 bases). CDR3 length equals 14 residues. The V gene's germline CDR1 is SEHNR and CDR2 FQNEAQ (reference sequence). V was trimmed by 5 bases and J by 9 bases, leaving 20 bases between them.

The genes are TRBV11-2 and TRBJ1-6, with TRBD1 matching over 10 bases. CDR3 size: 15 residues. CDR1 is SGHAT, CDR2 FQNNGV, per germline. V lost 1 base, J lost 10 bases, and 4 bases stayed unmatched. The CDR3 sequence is CASSLGGTGVSPLHF. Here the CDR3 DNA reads TGTGCCAGCAGCTTAGGAGGGACAGGGGTGTCACCCCTCCACTTT.

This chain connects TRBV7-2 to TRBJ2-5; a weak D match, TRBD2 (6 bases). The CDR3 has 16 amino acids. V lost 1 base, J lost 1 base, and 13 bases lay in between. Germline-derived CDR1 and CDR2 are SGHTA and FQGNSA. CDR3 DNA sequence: TGTGCCAGCAGCTTAGGCCCTCCGGGAGTCCAAGAGACCCAGTACTTC. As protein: CASSLGPPGVQETQYF.

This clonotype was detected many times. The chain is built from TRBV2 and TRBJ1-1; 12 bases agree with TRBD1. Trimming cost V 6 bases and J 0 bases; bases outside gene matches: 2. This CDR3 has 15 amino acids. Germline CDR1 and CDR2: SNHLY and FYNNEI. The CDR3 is CASRGTGGLNTEAFF. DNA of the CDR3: TGTGCCAGCAGGGGGACAGGGGGCCTGAACACTGAAGCTTTCTTT.

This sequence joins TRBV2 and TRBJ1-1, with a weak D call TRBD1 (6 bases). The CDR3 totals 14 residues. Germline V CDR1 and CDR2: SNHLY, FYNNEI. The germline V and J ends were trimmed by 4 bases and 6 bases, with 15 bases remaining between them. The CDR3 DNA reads TGTGCCAGCAGTGCCGTAGGGGGGACATCTGAAGCTTTCTTT. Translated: CASSAVGGTSEAFF. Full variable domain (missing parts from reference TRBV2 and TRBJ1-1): EPEVTQTPSHQVTQMGQEVILRCVPISNHLYFYWYRQILGQKVEFLVSFYNNEISEKSEIFDDQFSVERPDGSNFTLKIRSTKLEDSAMYFCASSAVGGTSEAFFGQGTRLTVV.

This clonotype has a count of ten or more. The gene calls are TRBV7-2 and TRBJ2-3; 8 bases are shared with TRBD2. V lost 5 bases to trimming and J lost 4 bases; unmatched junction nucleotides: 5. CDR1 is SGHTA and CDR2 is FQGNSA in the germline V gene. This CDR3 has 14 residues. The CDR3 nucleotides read TGTGCCAGCAGCGTCGGGGGGGCCTCAGATACGCAGTATTTT. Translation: CASSVGGASDTQYF.

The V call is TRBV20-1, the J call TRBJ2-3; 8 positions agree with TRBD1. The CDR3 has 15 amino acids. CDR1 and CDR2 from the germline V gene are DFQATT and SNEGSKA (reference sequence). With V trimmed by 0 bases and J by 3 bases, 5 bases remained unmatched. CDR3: CSARDPRGQTDTQYF. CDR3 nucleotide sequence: TGCAGTGCTAGAGATCCCAGGGGGCAGACAGATACGCAGTATTTT.

The CDR3 DNA sequence: TGTGCCAGCACCGAGATAGCGGGAGGTCGCGGGAAGCAGTTCTTC. Its protein product is CASTEIAGGRGKQFF. The chain links TRBV12-3 or TRBV12-4 to TRBJ2-1, with 10 positions matching TRBD2. The CDR3 is 15 amino acids. With 7 bases clipped from V and 11 bases from J, the junction kept 14 bases outside the gene matches.

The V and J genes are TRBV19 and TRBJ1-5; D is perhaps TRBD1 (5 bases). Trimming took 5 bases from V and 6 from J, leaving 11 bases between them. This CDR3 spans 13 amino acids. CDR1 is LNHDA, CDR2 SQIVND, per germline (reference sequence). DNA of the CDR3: TGTGCCAGTAGTGGGGCAGGGACTCAGCCCCAGCATTTT. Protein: CASSGAGTQPQHF. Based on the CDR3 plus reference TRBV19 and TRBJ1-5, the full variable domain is DGGITQSPKYLFRKEGQNVTLSCEQNLNHDAMYWYRQDPGQGLRLIYYSQIVNDFQKGDIAEGYSVSREKKESFPLTVTSAQKNPTAFYLCASSGAGTQPQHFGDGTRLSIL.

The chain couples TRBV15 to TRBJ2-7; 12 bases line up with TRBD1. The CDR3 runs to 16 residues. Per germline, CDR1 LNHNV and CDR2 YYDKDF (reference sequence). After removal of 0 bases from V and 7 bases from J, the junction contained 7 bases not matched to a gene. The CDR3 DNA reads TGTGCCACCAGCAGAGATCTGGGACAGGGGGCGGCTGAGCAGTACTTC. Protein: CATSRDLGQGAAEQYF.

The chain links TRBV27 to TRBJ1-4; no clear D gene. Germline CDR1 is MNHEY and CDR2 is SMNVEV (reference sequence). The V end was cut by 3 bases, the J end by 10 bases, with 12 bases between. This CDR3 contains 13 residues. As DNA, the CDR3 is TGTGCCAGCAGTTTTTCCCCCCTTGGAAAACTGTTTTTT. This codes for CASSFSPLGKLFF.

The CDR3 nucleotides are TGTGCCAGCACCCCCGGGCCCTTCCCCCACGAGCAGTACTTC. It yields the protein CASTPGPFPHEQYF. The chain employs TRBV3-1 and TRBJ2-7; D gene uncertain. V gave up 7 bases and J gave up 5 bases, with 18 bases separating them. Germline CDR1 and CDR2: LGHDT and YNNKEL (reference sequence). The CDR3 extends over 14 amino acids.

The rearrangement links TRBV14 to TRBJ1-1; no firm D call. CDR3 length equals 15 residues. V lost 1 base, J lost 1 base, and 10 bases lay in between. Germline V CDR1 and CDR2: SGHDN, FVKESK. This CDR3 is CASSQAVGGNTEAFF. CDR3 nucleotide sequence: TGTGCCAGCAGCCAAGCCGTGGGAGGGAACACTGAAGCTTTCTTT.

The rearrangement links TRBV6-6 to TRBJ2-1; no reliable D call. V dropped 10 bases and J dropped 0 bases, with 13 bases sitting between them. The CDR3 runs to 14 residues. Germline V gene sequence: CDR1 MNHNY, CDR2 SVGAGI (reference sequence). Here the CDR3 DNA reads TGTGCCACCCCACGACCTGGCTCCTACAATGAGCAGTTCTTC. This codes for CATPRPGSYNEQFF.

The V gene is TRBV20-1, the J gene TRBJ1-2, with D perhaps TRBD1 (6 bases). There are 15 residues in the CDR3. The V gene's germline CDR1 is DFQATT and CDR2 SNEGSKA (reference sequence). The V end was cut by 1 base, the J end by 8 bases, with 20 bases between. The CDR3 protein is CSARGLDRRREGYTF. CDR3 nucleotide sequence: TGCAGTGCTAGAGGCCTCGACAGGAGGAGAGAAGGCTACACCTTC.

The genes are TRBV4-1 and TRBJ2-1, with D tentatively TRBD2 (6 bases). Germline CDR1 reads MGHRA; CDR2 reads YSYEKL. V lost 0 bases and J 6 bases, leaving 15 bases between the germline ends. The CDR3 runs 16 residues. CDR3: CASSQDRLRRGNEQFF. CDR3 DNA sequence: TGCGCCAGCAGCCAAGATCGACTCAGGCGGGGCAATGAGCAGTTCTTC.

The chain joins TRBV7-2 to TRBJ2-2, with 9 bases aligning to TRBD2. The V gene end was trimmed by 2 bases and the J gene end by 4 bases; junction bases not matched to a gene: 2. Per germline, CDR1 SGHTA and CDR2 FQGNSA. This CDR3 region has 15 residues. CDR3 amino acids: CASSLRGRVTGELFF. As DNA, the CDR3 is TGTGCCAGCAGCTTACGCGGGAGGGTCACCGGGGAGCTGTTTTTT. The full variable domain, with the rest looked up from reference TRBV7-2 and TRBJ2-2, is GAGVSQSPSNKVTEKGKDVELRCDPISGHTALYWYRQSLGQGLEFLIYFQGNSAPDKSGLPSDRFSAERTGGSVSTLTIQRTQQEDSAVYLCASSLRGRVTGELFFGEGSRLTVL.

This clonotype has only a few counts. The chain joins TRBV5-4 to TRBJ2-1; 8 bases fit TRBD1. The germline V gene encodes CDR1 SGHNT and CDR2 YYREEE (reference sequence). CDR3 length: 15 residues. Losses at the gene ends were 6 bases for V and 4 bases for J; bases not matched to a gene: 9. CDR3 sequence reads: CASMMTTGAYNEQFF. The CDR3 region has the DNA TGTGCCAGCATGATGACGACAGGGGCTTACAATGAGCAGTTCTTC.

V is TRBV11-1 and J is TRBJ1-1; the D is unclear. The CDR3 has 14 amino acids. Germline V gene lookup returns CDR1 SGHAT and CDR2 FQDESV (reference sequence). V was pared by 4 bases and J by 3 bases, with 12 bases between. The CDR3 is CASSSRVVDTEAFF. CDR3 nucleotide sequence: TGTGCCAGCAGCTCAAGAGTTGTTGACACTGAAGCTTTCTTT. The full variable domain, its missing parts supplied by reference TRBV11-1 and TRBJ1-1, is EAEVAQSPRYKITEKSQAVAFWCDPISGHATLYWYRQILGQGPELLVQFQDESVVDDSQLPKDRFSAERLKGVDSTLKIQPAELGDSAMYLCASSSRVVDTEAFFGQGTRLTVV.

For the CDR3, the DNA is TGTGCCAGCAGCCATAAGGGGAGCTACGAGCAGTACTTC. Translation: CASSHKGSYEQYF. The chain has TRBV3-1 and TRBJ2-7; possibly TRBD1 or TRBD2 for D (5 bases each). Germline loops: CDR1 LGHDT, CDR2 YNNKEL (reference sequence). V lost 3 bases to trimming and J lost 3 bases, with 9 bases between them. There are 13 residues in the CDR3.

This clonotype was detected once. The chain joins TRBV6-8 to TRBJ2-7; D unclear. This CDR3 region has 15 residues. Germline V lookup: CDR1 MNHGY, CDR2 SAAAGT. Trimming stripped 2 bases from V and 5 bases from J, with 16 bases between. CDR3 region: CASSYDGPPMDEQYF. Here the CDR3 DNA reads TGTGCCAGCAGTTACGACGGACCCCCGATGGACGAGCAGTACTTC.

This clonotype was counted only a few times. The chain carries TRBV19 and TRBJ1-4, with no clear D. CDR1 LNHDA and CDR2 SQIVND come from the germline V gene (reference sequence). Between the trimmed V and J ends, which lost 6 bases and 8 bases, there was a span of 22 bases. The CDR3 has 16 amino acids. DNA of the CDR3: TGTGCCAGTAGGCCGCCCCCCGGGCGACCTAGGGAAAAACTGTTTTTT. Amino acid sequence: CASRPPPGRPREKLFF.

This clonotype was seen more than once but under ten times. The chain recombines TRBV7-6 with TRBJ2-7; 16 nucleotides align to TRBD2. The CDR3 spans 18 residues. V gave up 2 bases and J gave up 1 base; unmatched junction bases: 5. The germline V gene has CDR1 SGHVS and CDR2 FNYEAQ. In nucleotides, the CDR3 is TGTGCCAGCAGCTTAACCCCGGGACTAGCGGGAGGGTCCTACGAGCAGTACTTC. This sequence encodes CASSLTPGLAGGSYEQYF.

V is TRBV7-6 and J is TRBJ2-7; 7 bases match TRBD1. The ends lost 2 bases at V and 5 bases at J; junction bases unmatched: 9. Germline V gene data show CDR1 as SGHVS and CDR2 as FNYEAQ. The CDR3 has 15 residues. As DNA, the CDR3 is TGTGCCAGCAGCTTATTGGTGACAGGGTTGGACGAGCAGTACTTC. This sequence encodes CASSLLVTGLDEQYF.

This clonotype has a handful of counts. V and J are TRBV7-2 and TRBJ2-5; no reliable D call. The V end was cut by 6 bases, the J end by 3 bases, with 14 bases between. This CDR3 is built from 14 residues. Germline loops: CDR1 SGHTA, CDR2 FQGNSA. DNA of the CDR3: TGTGCCAGCAGTCGTTCGGGCTACGAAGAGACCCAGTACTTC. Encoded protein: CASSRSGYEETQYF.

The CDR3 nucleotides are TGTGCCACCAGCAGAAGGGACAGGGGGTCTGAAAAACTGTTTTTT. This codes for CATSRRDRGSEKLFF. The chain couples TRBV15 to TRBJ1-4; 11 bases agree with TRBD1. The CDR3 sequence is 15 residues long. CDR1 is LNHNV and CDR2 is YYDKDF in the germline V gene (reference sequence). V dropped 2 bases and J dropped 7; count of bases not matched to a gene: 3.

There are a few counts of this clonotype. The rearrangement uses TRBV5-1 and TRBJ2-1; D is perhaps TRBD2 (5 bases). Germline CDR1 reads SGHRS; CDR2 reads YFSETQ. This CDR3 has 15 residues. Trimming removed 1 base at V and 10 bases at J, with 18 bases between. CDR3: CASSLPSQSLGEQFF. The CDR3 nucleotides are TGCGCCAGCAGCTTGCCTAGCCAAAGCTTAGGGGAGCAGTTCTTC.

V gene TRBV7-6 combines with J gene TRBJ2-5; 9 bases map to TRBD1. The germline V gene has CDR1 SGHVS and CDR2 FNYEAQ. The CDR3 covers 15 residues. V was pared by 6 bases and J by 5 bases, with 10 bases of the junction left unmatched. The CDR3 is CASRNYRGRGETQYF. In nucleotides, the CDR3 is TGTGCCAGCAGAAATTACAGGGGGCGCGGCGAGACCCAGTACTTC. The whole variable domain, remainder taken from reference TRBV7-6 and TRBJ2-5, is GAGVSQSPRYKVTKRGQDVALRCDPISGHVSLYWYRQALGQGPEFLTYFNYEAQQDKSGLPNDRFSAERPEGSISTLTIQRTEQRDSAMYRCASRNYRGRGETQYFGPGTRLLVL.